This is a list of T cell receptor beta chains from one sample in a study of blood T cells in healthy people across ages. One entry per CDR3 protein, called by TCRdb with MiXCR from the 5' RACE reads. The sample records about 720,000 distinct CDR3 sequences, around a fifth being singletons. Sequencing used blood. These receptors originate from a man aged 70 or older in good health. Both conserved end residues are part of each CDR3. A D gene is named only where the DNA matches it firmly. Size is stated for part of the rows, as once, few or many counts, or as a class when the clone is expanded.

CDR3aa,CDR3nt,d_gene,abundance,v_gene,j_gene
CASSLGASGDSGYTF,TGCGCCAGCAGCTTGGGCGCCAGTGGGGATAGCGGCTACACCTTC,NA,NA,TRBV5-1,TRBJ1-2
CASGTGQALDTQYF,TGTGCCAGTGGAACGGGACAGGCACTCGATACGCAGTATTTT,TRBD1,NA,TRBV19,TRBJ2-3
CASSRMTGDDEQFF,TGTGCCAGCAGTCGCATGACAGGGGATGATGAGCAGTTCTTC,TRBD1,NA,TRBV6-1,TRBJ2-1
CASRSNSGAAGTGELFF,TGCGCCAGCAGATCGAATAGCGGGGCCGCGGGGACCGGGGAGCTGTTTTTT,TRBD2,few,TRBV5-1,TRBJ2-2
CASATPGTTKPYNEQFF,TGTGCCAGCGCAACCCCCGGGACTACGAAACCGTACAATGAGCAGTTCTTC,TRBD2,few,TRBV28,TRBJ2-1
CSARASSSHYGYTF,TGCAGTGCTAGAGCCTCAAGCAGTCACTATGGCTACACCTTC,NA,few,TRBV20-1,TRBJ1-2
CASSHRGGFNTEAFF,TGTGCCAGCAGTCACCGGGGGGGGTTTAACACTGAAGCTTTCTTT,NA,few,TRBV28,TRBJ1-1
CASSLGTGHEQYF,TGTGCCAGCAGCTTAGGGACAGGGCACGAGCAGTACTTC,TRBD1,NA,TRBV7-2,TRBJ2-7
CSAGDRGAGEKLFF,TGCAGTGCTGGAGACAGGGGCGCGGGTGAAAAACTGTTTTTT,TRBD1,NA,TRBV20-1,TRBJ1-4
CASSQMGVTDTQYF,TGTGCCAGCAGTCAAATGGGGGTTACAGATACGCAGTATTTT,NA,few,TRBV12-3/TRBV12-4,TRBJ2-3
CAISESGRSQETQYF,TGTGCCATCAGTGAGTCGGGTCGCAGCCAAGAGACCCAGTACTTC,NA,NA,TRBV10-3,TRBJ2-5
CASSTGDREDTQYF,TGTGCCAGCAGCACCGGGGACAGGGAAGATACGCAGTATTTT,TRBD1,NA,TRBV12-3/TRBV12-4,TRBJ2-3